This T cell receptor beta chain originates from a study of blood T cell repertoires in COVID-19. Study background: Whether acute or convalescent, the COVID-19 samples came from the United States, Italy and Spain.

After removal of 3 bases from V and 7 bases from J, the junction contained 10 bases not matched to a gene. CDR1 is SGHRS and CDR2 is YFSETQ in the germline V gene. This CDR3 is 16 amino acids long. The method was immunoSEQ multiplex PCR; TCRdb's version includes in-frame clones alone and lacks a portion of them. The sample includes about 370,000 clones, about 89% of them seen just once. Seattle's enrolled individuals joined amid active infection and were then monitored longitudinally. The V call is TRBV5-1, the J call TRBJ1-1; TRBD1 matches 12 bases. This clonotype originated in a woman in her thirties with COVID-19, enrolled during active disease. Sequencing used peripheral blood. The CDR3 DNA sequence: TGCGCCAGCAGCTCCGGGACAGGGGGCCGTGCGGTTGAAGCTTTCTTT. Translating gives CASSSGTGGRAVEAFF.